These 18 T cell receptor beta chains share one sample of origin, sequenced in a study of T cells in women clearing cervical HPV infection. The data were produced by immunoSEQ multiplex PCR, yet TCRdb's version contains in-frame clones alone and is incomplete. This table lists 25,000 to 35,000 clones. The sample consisted of blood buffy coat. Source of these receptors: a woman aged 18-70 years with a cervical HPV16 infection that either progressed to CIN3+ or cleared (not recorded which).

As to this clone: The read gets to within 3 residues of the CDR3 end, and the germline J gene fills in the rest. The V call is TRBV2, the J call TRBJ2-1, with no clear D. Germline V gene lookup returns CDR1 SNHLY and CDR2 FYNNEI. This CDR3 is 15 amino acids long. Trimming cost V 7 bases and J 5 bases, with 18 bases left between them. CDR3 residues: CASKNRLVVDNEQFF. The covered CDR3 bases are TGTGCCAGCAAAAACCGGCTAGTGGTGGACAATGAG.

As for this clone: The read stops 3 residues short of the end of the CDR3; the missing end is completed from the germline J gene. The chain couples TRBV7-9 to TRBJ2-4; 8 bases line up with TRBD1. The germline CDR1 and CDR2 sequences are SEHNR and FQNEAQ (reference sequence). This CDR3 contains 15 residues. V gave up 6 bases and J gave up 7 bases; unmatched junction bases: 11. CDR3 DNA, as far as it was read: TGTGCCAGCAGTAATCCGGGACAGGAGATGAACATT. Protein sequence: CASSNPGQEMNI. The complete CDR3 protein is CASSNPGQEMNIQYF. The full variable domain, completed using reference TRBV7-9 and TRBJ2-4, is DTGVSQNPRHKITKRGQNVTFRCDPISEHNRLYWYRQTLGQGPEFLTYFQNEAQLEKSRLLSDRFSAERPKGSFSTLEIQRTEQGDSAMYLCASSNPGQEMNIQYFGAGTRLSVL.

In regard to this clone: With the read ending 3 residues before the CDR3 end, the germline J gene is used to fill in that end. The rearrangement joins TRBV7-9 to TRBJ1-2, with D unclear. The CDR3 is 12 amino acids. Germline-derived CDR1 and CDR2 are SEHNR and FQNEAQ (reference sequence). CDR3 DNA, as far as it was read: TGTGCCAGCAGCCAGACCCCCGGGGGC. Residues: CASSQTPGG. The complete CDR3 protein is CASSQTPGGYTF.

As to this clone: Read coverage stops 3 residues before the CDR3 terminus; the germline J gene supplies the remainder. V gene TRBV6-2 or TRBV6-3 combines with J gene TRBJ2-1; tentative D call: TRBD2 (7 bases). Trimming stripped 6 bases from V and 1 base from J, with 19 bases between. This CDR3 spans 17 amino acids. Germline CDR1 and CDR2: MNHEY and SVGEGT. CDR3 protein: CASRGGGRVGSYNEQFF. The sequenced CDR3 bases are TGTGCCAGCAGAGGCGGGGGCCGCGTGGGATCCTACAATGAG.

About this clone itself: The read halts 3 residues ahead of the CDR3 end, with the missing end drawn from the germline J gene. The chain links TRBV10-3 to TRBJ2-6; 9 bases map to TRBD1. Germline values: CDR1 ENHRY, CDR2 SYGVKD. V dropped 9 bases and J dropped 0; count of bases not matched to a gene: 3. CDR3 length equals 15 residues. The DNA read from the CDR3 is TGTGCCATTGGACAGGGGAGCTCTGGGGCCAACGTC. Translated, it gives CAIGQGSSGANV. The full CDR3 reads CAIGQGSSGANVLTF.

Comment on this clone: The read terminates 3 residues before the CDR3 end, so the remaining end is supplied by the germline J gene. This rearrangement joins TRBV7-6 to TRBJ2-3; D remains ambiguous. Trimming left V 0 bases short and J 1 base short, with 5 bases between. Germline V gene lookup returns CDR1 SGHVS and CDR2 FNYEAQ. The CDR3 extends over 14 amino acids. The CDR3 bases that were read are TGTGCCAGCAGCTTAGCCAGCGGCACAGATACG. It encodes CASSLASGTDT. The full CDR3 reads CASSLASGTDTQYF.

This clone is classed as medium-sized by frequency. From the germline J gene comes the end of the CDR3, since the read stops 3 residues before it. The genes are TRBV29-1 and TRBJ2-7; D may be TRBD1 (5 bases). The length of the CDR3 is 13 residues. Trimming pared 3 bases from V and 0 bases from J, leaving 9 bases between. CDR1 is SQVTM, CDR2 ANQGSEA, per germline. CDR3 residues: CSVDQGSSYEQYF. The CDR3 DNA, read in part, is TGCAGCGTTGATCAGGGTAGCTCCTACGAG.

For this clone: The sequenced fragment ends 3 residues before the CDR3 boundary, so the rest is inferred from the germline J gene. The genes are TRBV20-1 and TRBJ1-1; possible D gene TRBD1, 5 bases. The CDR3 consists of 14 residues. V lost 6 bases and J 5 bases, leaving 19 bases between the germline ends. Germline V gene lookup returns CDR1 DFQATT and CDR2 SNEGSKA (reference sequence). Incomplete CDR3 DNA: TGCAGTGCCCGTGGGGCGGTTGGGTGGACTGAA. It is translated as CSARGAVGWTE. The entire CDR3 protein is CSARGAVGWTEAFF.

Worth noting for this clone: The CDR3 end lies 3 residues beyond the end of the read and is filled in from the germline J gene. J is TRBJ2-3 and V is TRBV12-5; possible D gene TRBD2, 5 bases. The CDR3 has 15 amino acids. V was trimmed by 5 bases and J by 6 bases, leaving 18 bases between them. CDR1 and CDR2 (germline): LGHNT, FRNRAP. The CDR3 spells CASGLDYLLGDTQYF. The sequenced part of the CDR3 DNA is TGTGCTAGTGGTCTAGACTACCTCCTAGGGGATACG.

The part of the CDR3 DNA that was read is TGCAGCGTTACAACATCAGGGGCCAACGTC. The encoded protein is CSVTTSGANV. The complete CDR3 protein is CSVTTSGANVLTF. V is TRBV29-1 and J is TRBJ2-6; D not resolved. The read terminates 3 residues ahead of where the CDR3 ends, so the germline J gene completes it. V lost 5 bases and J 4 bases, leaving 9 bases between the germline ends. The CDR3 consists of 13 residues. Per the germline V gene, CDR1 is SQVTM and CDR2 is ANQGSEA.

To note about this clone: Read data end 3 residues before the CDR3 end; the end is taken from the germline J gene. The J gene is TRBJ1-3, the V gene TRBV7-9, with D possibly being TRBD1 (6 bases). Trimming removed 4 bases from V and 4 bases from J, with 14 bases in between. In germline, CDR1 is SEHNR, CDR2 FQNEAQ (reference sequence). The CDR3 has 15 amino acids. CDR3 region: CASSSGRGNGNTIYF. The CDR3 bases that were read are TGTGCCAGCAGCTCGGGGAGGGGGAACGGAAACACC.

As regards this clone: The read halts 3 residues ahead of the CDR3 end, with the missing end drawn from the germline J gene. This chain connects TRBV20-1 to TRBJ2-3, with 13 bases matching TRBD2. This CDR3 region has 15 residues. Losses at the gene ends were 3 bases for V and 7 bases for J; bases not matched to a gene: 7. CDR1 and CDR2 (germline): DFQATT, SNEGSKA (reference sequence). The DNA read from the CDR3 is TGCAGTGCTAGTCCGACTAGCGGGAGGCTGAATACG. Amino acid sequence: CSASPTSGRLNT. The complete CDR3 sequence is CSASPTSGRLNTQYF.

A note on this clone: The junction does not match germline at one end; this may be a read error. The read gets to within 3 residues of the CDR3 end, and the germline J gene fills in the rest. V and J are TRBV2 and TRBJ2-3; perhaps TRBD2 as D (6 bases). Germline assignment: CDR1 SNHLY and CDR2 FYNNEI. This CDR3 has 14 residues. This chain's CDR3 is CASREAGLIDTQYF. The CDR3 bases that were read are TGTGCCAGCCGTGAGGCGGGGTTGATAGATACG.

On this clone: The CDR3 goes on 3 residues after the read ends, and that part is filled in from the germline J gene. The chain has TRBV2 and TRBJ2-5; TRBD1 matches at 10 bases. Trimming took 7 bases from V and 5 from J; bases not matched to a gene: 16. Per the germline V gene, CDR1 is SNHLY and CDR2 is FYNNEI. The CDR3 runs to 17 residues. The CDR3 DNA, read in part, is TGTGCCAGCATCCGGGGGGGAGGGACAGGGGAGGTGGAGACC. It yields the protein CASIRGGGTGEVET. In full, the CDR3 reads CASIRGGGTGEVETQYF.

A word on this clone: Sequence at one end of the junction differs from germline and may be a read error. The DNA ends 3 residues before the CDR3 does, and the rest of the CDR3 is filled in from the germline J gene. The chain uses TRBV10-2 and TRBJ2-3, with TRBD1 matching over 9 bases. Germline CDR1 is WSHSY and CDR2 is SAAADI. CDR3 length: 15 amino acids. The CDR3 bases that were read are TGCGTCAGCAGTAAGGGGACAGGGAACACAGATACG. Translation: CVSSKGTGNTDT. The full-length CDR3 reads as CVSSKGTGNTDTQYF.

On this clone itself: The read ends 3 residues early relative to the CDR3; the germline J gene fills the gap. The chain couples TRBV30 to TRBJ2-7, with TRBD2 matching 12 bases. Unmatched junction bases numbered 2, after V lost 3 bases and J lost 5 bases. Germline V gene sequence: CDR1 GTSNPN, CDR2 SVGIG (reference sequence). The CDR3 is made up of 13 amino acids. CDR3 sequence reads: CAWRTSGSHEQYF. The CDR3 bases that were read are TGTGCCTGGAGGACTAGCGGGAGCCACGAG. Drawing the rest from reference TRBV30 and TRBJ2-7, the complete variable domain is SQTIHQWPATLVQPVGSPLSLECTVEGTSNPNLYWYRQAAGRGLQLLFYSVGIGQISSEVPQNLSASRPQDRQFILSSKKLLLSDSGFYLCAWRTSGSHEQYFGPGTRLTVT.

As concerns this clone: Coverage ceases 3 residues before the CDR3 finishes, and the germline J gene fills in the end. This chain connects TRBV30 to TRBJ2-2; possible D gene TRBD1, 6 bases. CDR3 length: 15 amino acids. The V gene's germline CDR1 is GTSNPN and CDR2 SVGIG (reference sequence). The V end was cut by 1 base, the J end by 0 bases, with 9 bases between. The CDR3 sequence: CAWSGRTANTGELFF. Partial CDR3 DNA: TGTGCCTGGAGTGGTAGGACAGCGAACACCGGGGAG.

In regard to this clone: The read comes to an end 3 residues before the CDR3 does, leaving the germline J gene to fill in the end. The chain recombines TRBV30 with TRBJ2-1; 11 bases fit TRBD2. Germline V lookup: CDR1 GTSNPN, CDR2 SVGIG (reference sequence). V shed 3 bases and J 6 bases; nucleotides not matched to a gene: 7. The CDR3 covers 15 residues. CDR3 DNA (partial): TGTGCCTGGAGCGCCGGGACTAGCGGACTCAATGAG. Encoded protein: CAWSAGTSGLNE. The CDR3 in full is CAWSAGTSGLNEQFF.